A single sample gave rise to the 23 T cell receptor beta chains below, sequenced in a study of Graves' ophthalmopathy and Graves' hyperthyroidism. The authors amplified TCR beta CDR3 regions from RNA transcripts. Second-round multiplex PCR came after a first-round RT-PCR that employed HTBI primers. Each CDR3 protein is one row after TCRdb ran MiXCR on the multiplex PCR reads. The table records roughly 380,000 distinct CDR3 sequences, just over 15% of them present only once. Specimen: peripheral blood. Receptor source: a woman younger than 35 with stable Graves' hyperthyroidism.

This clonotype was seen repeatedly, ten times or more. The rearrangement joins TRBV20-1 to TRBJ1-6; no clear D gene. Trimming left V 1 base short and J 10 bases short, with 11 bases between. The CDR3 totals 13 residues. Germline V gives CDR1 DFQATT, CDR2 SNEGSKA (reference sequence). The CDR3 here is CSARADVKSPLHF. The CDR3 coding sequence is TGCAGTGCTAGAGCGGACGTTAAGTCACCCCTCCACTTT.

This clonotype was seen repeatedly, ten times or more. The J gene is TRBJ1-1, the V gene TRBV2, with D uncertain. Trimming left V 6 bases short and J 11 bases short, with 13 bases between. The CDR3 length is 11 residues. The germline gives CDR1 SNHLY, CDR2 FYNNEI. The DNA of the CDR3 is TGTGCCAGCAGCAACAGTAAAGGCGCTTTCTTT. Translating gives CASSNSKGAFF.

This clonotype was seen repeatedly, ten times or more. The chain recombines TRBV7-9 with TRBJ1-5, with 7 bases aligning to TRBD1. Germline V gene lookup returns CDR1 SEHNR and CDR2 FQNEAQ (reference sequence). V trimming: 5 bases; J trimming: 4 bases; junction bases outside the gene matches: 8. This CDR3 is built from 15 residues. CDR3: CASSPGTAPNQPQHF. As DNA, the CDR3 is TGTGCCAGCAGCCCCGGGACAGCCCCAAATCAGCCCCAGCATTTT.

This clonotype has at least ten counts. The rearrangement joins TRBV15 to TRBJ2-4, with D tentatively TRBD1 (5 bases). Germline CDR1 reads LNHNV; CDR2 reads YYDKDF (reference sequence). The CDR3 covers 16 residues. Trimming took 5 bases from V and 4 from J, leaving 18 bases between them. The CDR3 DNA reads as TGTGCCACCAGCCCAACCGACAGCGCGATTAAAAACATTCAGTACTTC. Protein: CATSPTDSAIKNIQYF.

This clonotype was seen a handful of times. CDR3 loop: CASSPIAEINYGYTF. The CDR3 nucleotides are TGTGCCAGCTCACCAATCGCAGAGATTAACTATGGCTACACCTTC. The chain uses TRBV18 and TRBJ1-2; D gene uncertain. The V end lost 2 bases, the J end lost 1 base, and 11 bases lay between the germline ends. The CDR3 covers 15 residues. Germline CDR1 KGHSH, CDR2 LQKENI.

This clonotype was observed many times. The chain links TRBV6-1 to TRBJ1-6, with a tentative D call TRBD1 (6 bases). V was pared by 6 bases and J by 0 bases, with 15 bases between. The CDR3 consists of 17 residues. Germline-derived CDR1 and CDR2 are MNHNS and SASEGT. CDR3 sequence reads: CASSDETGSSYNSPLHF. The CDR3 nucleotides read TGTGCCAGCAGCGACGAGACAGGAAGCTCCTATAATTCACCCCTCCACTTT.

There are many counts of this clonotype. The CDR3 spells CASSGLRSHRAYGYTF. For the CDR3, the DNA is TGTGCCAGCAGTGGACTGCGCTCACACAGGGCCTATGGCTACACCTTC. V and J are TRBV6-1 and TRBJ1-2, with D possibly TRBD1 on 6 matching bases. Germline values: CDR1 MNHNS, CDR2 SASEGT. This CDR3 comprises 16 residues. V was shortened by 4 bases and J by 4 bases, with 19 bases between the two germline ends.

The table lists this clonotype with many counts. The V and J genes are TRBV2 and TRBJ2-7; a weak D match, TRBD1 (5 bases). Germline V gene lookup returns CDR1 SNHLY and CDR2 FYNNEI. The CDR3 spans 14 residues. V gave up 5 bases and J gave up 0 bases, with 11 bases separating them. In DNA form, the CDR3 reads TGTGCCAGCAGTCTGCAGGGTTCCTCCTACGAGCAGTACTTC. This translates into CASSLQGSSYEQYF.

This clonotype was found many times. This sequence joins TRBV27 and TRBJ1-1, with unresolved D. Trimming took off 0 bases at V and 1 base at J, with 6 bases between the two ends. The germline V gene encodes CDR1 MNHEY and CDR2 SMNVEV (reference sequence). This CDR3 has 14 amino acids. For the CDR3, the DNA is TGTGCCAGCAGTTTATCAATGGGGAACACTGAAGCTTTCTTT. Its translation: CASSLSMGNTEAFF.

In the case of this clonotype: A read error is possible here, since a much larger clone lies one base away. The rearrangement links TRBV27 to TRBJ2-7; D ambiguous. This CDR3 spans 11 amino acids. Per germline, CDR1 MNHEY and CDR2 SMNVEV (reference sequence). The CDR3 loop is CSSSSNSEQYF. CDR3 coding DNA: TGTTCCAGCAGTTCAAACAGCGAGCAGTACTTC.

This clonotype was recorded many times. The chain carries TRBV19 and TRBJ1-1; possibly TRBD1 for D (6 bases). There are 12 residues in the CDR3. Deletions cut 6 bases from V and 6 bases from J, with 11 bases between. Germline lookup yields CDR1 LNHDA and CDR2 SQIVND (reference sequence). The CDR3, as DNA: TGTGCCAGTAGCAACCACAGGGCTGAAGCTTTCTTT. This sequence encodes CASSNHRAEAFF.

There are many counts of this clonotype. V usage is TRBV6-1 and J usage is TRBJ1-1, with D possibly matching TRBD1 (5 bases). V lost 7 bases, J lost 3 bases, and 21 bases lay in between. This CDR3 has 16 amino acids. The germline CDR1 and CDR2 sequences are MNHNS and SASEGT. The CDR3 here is CASTQSGASRYTEAFF. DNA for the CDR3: TGTGCCAGCACCCAGAGTGGGGCTAGTAGGTACACTGAAGCTTTCTTT.

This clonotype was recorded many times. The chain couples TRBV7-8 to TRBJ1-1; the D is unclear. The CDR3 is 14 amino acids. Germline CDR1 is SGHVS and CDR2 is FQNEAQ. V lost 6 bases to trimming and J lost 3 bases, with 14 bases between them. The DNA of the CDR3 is TGTGCCAGCAGGACCCCGCCGTGGGACACTGAAGCTTTCTTT. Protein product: CASRTPPWDTEAFF.

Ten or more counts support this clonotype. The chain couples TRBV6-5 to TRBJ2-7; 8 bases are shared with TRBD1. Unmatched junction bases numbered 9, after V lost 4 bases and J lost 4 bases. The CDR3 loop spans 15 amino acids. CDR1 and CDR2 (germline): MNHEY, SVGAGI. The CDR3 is CASSSPTGGRYEQYF. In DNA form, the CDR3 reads TGTGCCAGCAGTTCTCCAACAGGGGGGAGATACGAGCAGTACTTC.

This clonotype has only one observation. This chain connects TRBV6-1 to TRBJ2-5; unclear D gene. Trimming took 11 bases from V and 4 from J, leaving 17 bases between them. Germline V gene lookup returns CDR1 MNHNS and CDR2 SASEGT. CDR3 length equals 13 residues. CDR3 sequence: CASSKTPPETQYF. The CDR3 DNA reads TGTGCCTCCAGTAAGACACCCCCAGAGACCCAGTACTTC.

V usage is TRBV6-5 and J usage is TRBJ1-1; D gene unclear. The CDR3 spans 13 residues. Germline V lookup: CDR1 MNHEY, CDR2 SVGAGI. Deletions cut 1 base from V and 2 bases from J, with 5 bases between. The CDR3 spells CASSYWVNTEAFF. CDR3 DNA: TGTGCCAGCAGTTACTGGGTAAACACTGAAGCTTTCTTT.

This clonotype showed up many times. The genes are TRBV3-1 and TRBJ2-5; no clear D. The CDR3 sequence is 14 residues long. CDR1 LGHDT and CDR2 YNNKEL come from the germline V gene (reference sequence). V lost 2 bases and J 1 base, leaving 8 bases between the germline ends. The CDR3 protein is CASSQTLIQETQYF. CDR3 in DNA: TGTGCCAGCAGCCAAACCCTCATCCAAGAGACCCAGTACTTC.

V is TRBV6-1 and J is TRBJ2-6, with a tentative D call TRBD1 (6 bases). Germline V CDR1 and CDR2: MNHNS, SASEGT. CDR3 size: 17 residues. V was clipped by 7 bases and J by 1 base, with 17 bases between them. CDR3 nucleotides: TGTGCCAGCACCCCGCGGACAGCTCTTTCTGGGGCCAACGTCCTGACTTTC. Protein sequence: CASTPRTALSGANVLTF.

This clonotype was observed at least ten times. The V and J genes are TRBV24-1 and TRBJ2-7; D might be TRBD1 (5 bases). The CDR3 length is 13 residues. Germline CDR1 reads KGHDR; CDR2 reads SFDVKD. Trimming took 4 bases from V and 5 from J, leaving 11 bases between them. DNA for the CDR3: TGTGCCACCAGTGAGGGTGCCAGGGACGAGCAGTACTTC. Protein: CATSEGARDEQYF.

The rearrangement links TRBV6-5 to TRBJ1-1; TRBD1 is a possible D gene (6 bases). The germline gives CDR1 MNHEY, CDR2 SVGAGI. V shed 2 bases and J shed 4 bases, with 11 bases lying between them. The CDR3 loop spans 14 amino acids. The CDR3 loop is CASSYAGGGTEAFF. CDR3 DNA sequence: TGTGCCAGCAGTTACGCTGGAGGGGGCACTGAAGCTTTCTTT.

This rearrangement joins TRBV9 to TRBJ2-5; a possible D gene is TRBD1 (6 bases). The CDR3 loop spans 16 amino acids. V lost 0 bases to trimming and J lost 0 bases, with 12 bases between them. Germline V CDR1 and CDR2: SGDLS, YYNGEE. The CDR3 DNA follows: TGTGCCAGCAGCGTAGTCGGGGACACTTACCAAGAGACCCAGTACTTC. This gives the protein CASSVVGDTYQETQYF. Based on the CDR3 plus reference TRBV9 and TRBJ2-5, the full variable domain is DSGVTQTPKHLITATGQRVTLRCSPRSGDLSVYWYQQSLDQGLQFLIQYYNGEERAKGNILERFSAQQFPDLHSELNLSSLELGDSALYFCASSVVGDTYQETQYFGPGTRLLVL.

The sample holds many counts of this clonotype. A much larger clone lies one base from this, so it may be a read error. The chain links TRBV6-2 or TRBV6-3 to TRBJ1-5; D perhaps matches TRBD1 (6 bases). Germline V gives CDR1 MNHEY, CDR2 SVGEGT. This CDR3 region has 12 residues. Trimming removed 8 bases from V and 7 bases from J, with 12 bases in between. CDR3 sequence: CASVGTRQPQHF. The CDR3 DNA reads TGTGCCAGCGTGGGGACACGACAGCCCCAGCATTTT.

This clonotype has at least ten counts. The CDR3 sequence: CASSSTGFFQPQHF. The CDR3 DNA reads as TGTGCCAGCAGTTCAACAGGGTTTTTTCAGCCCCAGCATTTT. J is TRBJ1-5 and V is TRBV28; the D gene is possibly TRBD1 (6 bases). The ends were cut back, 4 bases at V and 6 bases at J, with 13 bases in the middle. The CDR3 contains 14 residues. Per germline, CDR1 MDHEN and CDR2 SYDVKM.